A single sample gave rise to the 8 T cell receptor beta chains below, sequenced in a study of blood T cell repertoires in COVID-19. The assay was immunoSEQ multiplex PCR, and TCRdb's table has in-frame clones only and misses some. The table has some 430,000 clones, about 92% seen once. Sequencing input: PBMCs or T cells enriched from blood (not recorded which). These TCRs come from a man younger than 30 who had recovered from COVID-19.

The chain carries TRBV7-9 and TRBJ1-2, with D hard to call. The ends were cut back, 1 base at V and 4 bases at J, with 10 bases in the middle. The CDR3 loop spans 14 amino acids. CDR1 is SEHNR and CDR2 is FQNEAQ in the germline V gene (reference sequence). Written as DNA, the CDR3 is TGTGCCAGCAGCTTAGGGGAGAGCGTCTATGGCTACACCTTC. Encoded protein: CASSLGESVYGYTF.

This chain links TRBV5-6 with TRBJ2-5; 8 bases line up with TRBD2. CDR1 is SGHDT, CDR2 YYEEEE, per germline. The V gene end was trimmed by 4 bases and the J gene end by 4 bases; junction bases not matched to a gene: 6. The CDR3 is made up of 14 amino acids. In nucleotides, the CDR3 is TGTGCCAGCAGCCGTAGCGGGGTGGGAGAGACCCAGTACTTC. Its translation is CASSRSGVGETQYF. The entire variable domain, with the rest obtained from reference TRBV5-6 and TRBJ2-5, is as follows: DAGVTQSPTHLIKTRGQQVTLRCSPKSGHDTVSWYQQALGQGPQFIFQYYEEEERQRGNFPDRFSGHQFPNYSSELNVNALLLGDSALYLCASSRSGVGETQYFGPGTRLLVL.

J is TRBJ2-7 and V is TRBV28; maybe TRBD1 (7 bases). CDR1 and CDR2 from the germline V gene are MDHEN and SYDVKM. There are 14 residues in the CDR3. V was clipped by 10 bases and J by 3 bases, with 19 bases between them. The CDR3 coding sequence is TGTGCCACCTACCCAGGGGGGAGGTACTACGAGCAGTACTTC. Its protein is CATYPGGRYYEQYF.

The chain has TRBV7-2 and TRBJ1-1; D ambiguous. The CDR3 is 19 amino acids. Germline V gene data show CDR1 as SGHTA and CDR2 as FQGNSA. Trimming took off 2 bases at V and 1 base at J, with 23 bases between the two ends. The CDR3 protein is CASSLKVKVSDSKNTEAFF. CDR3 bases: TGTGCCAGCAGCTTAAAGGTTAAGGTGAGCGATTCCAAGAACACTGAAGCTTTCTTT.

This chain connects TRBV29-1 to TRBJ2-5; TRBD1 agrees at 7 bases. CDR1 is SQVTM and CDR2 is ANQGSEA in the germline V gene. The CDR3 has 12 residues. After removal of 6 bases from V and 5 bases from J, the junction contained 6 bases not matched to a gene. CDR3 residues: CSVLTGAETQYF. The CDR3 coding sequence is TGCAGCGTCCTAACAGGGGCGGAGACCCAGTACTTC.

A single count supports this clone. The chain recombines TRBV28 with TRBJ1-2; weak D call: TRBD1 (6 bases). V was trimmed by 3 bases and J by 4 bases, leaving 15 bases between them. Germline V gives CDR1 MDHEN, CDR2 SYDVKM. The CDR3 is 15 residues long. In nucleotides, the CDR3 is TGTGCCAGCAGTTTTGGACAGAAAAACAGCTATGGCTACACCTTC. This codes for CASSFGQKNSYGYTF.

The V and J genes are TRBV21-1 and TRBJ1-4; TRBD1 is taken as the D call from the table, unchecked against the DNA. TRBV21-1 is termed a pseudogene. The CDR3 is made up of 20 amino acids. The chain's CDR3 is CASSKGRQGPTFSTNEKLFF. The CDR3 DNA reads as TGTGCCAGCAGCAAAGGACGACAGGGACCCACTTTTTCAACTAATGAAAAACTGTTTTTT.

The J gene is TRBJ1-2, the V gene TRBV28; D is ambiguous. This CDR3 contains 14 residues. Between the trimmed V and J ends, which lost 1 base and 4 bases, there was a span of 10 bases. Per the germline V gene, CDR1 is MDHEN and CDR2 is SYDVKM. The CDR3 sequence is CASSLFEHLYGYTF. CDR3 nucleotide sequence: TGTGCCAGCAGTTTATTTGAGCACCTCTATGGCTACACCTTC.